This TCR beta chain is drawn from a study of Graves' ophthalmopathy and Graves' hyperthyroidism. The study's findings and limits: Most thyroid clonotypes expanded beyond 0.001 frequency were also found in blood. The model's ophthalmopathy progression predictions had about 71% sensitivity and roughly 72% specificity.

In its sample, this clonotype was seen many times. The antigen remains undetermined. The hyperthyroidism patients had a new diagnosis of under 2 months' duration and were aged 18 to 65. PBMCs were isolated by Ficoll-Paque density gradient centrifugation, using approximately 10 ml of fresh peripheral blood as the starting material. Germline V gene lookup returns CDR1 SGDLS and CDR2 YYNGEE. The CDR3 runs to 15 residues. The J segment lost 6 bases and the V segment lost 4 bases, leaving 9 bases of the junction unmatched. Amplification targeted the TCR beta CDR3 regions, with RNA transcripts as the source material. Following a first-round RT-PCR that used HTBI primers, a second-round multiplex PCR was carried out. TCRdb redid the calling of the multiplex PCR reads with MiXCR, one entry per CDR3 protein. The table includes some 350,000 distinct CDR3 sequences, roughly a sixth detected once.

Sequencing used peripheral blood. The source of this sequence is an adult woman with stable Graves' hyperthyroidism. The V call is TRBV9, the J call TRBJ2-7; 11 positions match TRBD2. As DNA, the CDR3 is TGTGCCAGCAGCCCCCGCACTAGCGGGAGCGCCGAGCAGTACTTC. Translated: CASSPRTSGSAEQYF.